What follows describes a single TCR beta chain. Its specificity is not known. Germline CDR1 reads SGHVS; CDR2 reads FQNEAQ. The CDR3 contains 15 residues. The V end lost 0 bases, the J end lost 6 bases, and 15 bases lay between the germline ends. These data are taken from a study of OX40 agonist ivuxolimab in advanced cancers. Study observations and caveats: Clonal expansion from baseline to week 6 occurred in both CD4+ and CD8+ T cells.

The assay was immunoSEQ multiplex PCR, and TCRdb's table has in-frame clones only and misses some. The sample records tens of thousands of clones, approximately 89% being singletons. Autoimmune disease history or systemic immunosuppression meant exclusion. Baseline, cycle 4 day 1, and cycle 7 day 1 were the blood sampling points. The chain joins TRBV7-8 to TRBJ2-7; TRBD1 might be the D (5 bases). The TCR originated in an adult with an advanced solid tumor such as melanoma, head and neck, liver or kidney cancer. The sample here was CD4+ or CD8+ T cells sorted from blood, taken in a trial of the OX40 agonist ivuxolimab. The CDR3 loop is CASSLAGHPGGEQYF. CDR3 nucleotide sequence: TGTGCCAGCAGCTTAGCCGGACACCCGGGCGGCGAGCAGTACTTC.